Following are 9 T cell receptor beta chains from one sample sequenced in a study of beta chain features in type 1 diabetes. Study findings and constraints: Shortening of TCRB CDR3s, moderate but significant, appeared in all four CD4+ subsets of Type 1 diabetes patients.

What these receptors recognize is not known. All of the isolated RNA was reverse transcribed, so expressed TCRB transcripts were sequenced. Using immunoSEQ multiplex PCR, the repertoire was profiled, and TCRdb retains in-frame clones only, with some absent. This table has around 130,000 clones, around 15% appearing once. What was sequenced was central memory CD4+ T cells from blood. The receptors were gathered from a man aged 30 to 39 with type 1 diabetes.

This chain joins TRBV29-1 and TRBJ2-4; tentatively, D is TRBD1 or TRBD2 (6 bases each). The CDR3 has 13 amino acids. The V gene lost 1 base and the J gene lost 8 bases, with 12 bases spanning the gap. In germline, CDR1 is SQVTM, CDR2 ANQGSEA. This CDR3 reads CSVEVSGADIQYF. In nucleotides, the CDR3 is TGCAGCGTTGAAGTCTCGGGGGCGGACATTCAGTACTTC. Full variable domain (missing parts from reference TRBV29-1 and TRBJ2-4): SAVISQKPSRDICQRGTSLTIQCQVDSQVTMMFWYRQQPGQSLTLIATANQGSEATYESGFVIDKFPISRPNLTFSTLTVSNMSPEDSSIYLCSVEVSGADIQYFGAGTRLSVL.

This clone was seen only a few times. The rearrangement uses TRBV11-2 and TRBJ2-5; D remains unclear. V lost 0 bases to trimming and J lost 2 bases, with 13 bases between them. This CDR3 region has 16 residues. Germline V lookup: CDR1 SGHAT, CDR2 FQNNGV. The CDR3 sequence is CASSLDLFAIQETQYF. In nucleotides, the CDR3 is TGTGCCAGCAGCTTAGATCTTTTCGCCATACAAGAGACCCAGTACTTC. Using reference TRBV11-2 and TRBJ2-5 for the parts outside the CDR3, the full variable domain is EAGVAQSPRYKIIEKRQSVAFWCNPISGHATLYWYQQILGQGPKLLIQFQNNGVVDDSQLPKDRFSAERLKGVDSTLKIQPAKLEDSAVYLCASSLDLFAIQETQYFGPGTRLLVL.

The V gene is TRBV30, the J gene TRBJ2-7; 8 bases are a match to TRBD1. The CDR3 consists of 13 residues. Germline V CDR1 and CDR2: GTSNPN, SVGIG (reference sequence). The V gene end was trimmed by 4 bases and the J gene end by 4 bases; junction bases not matched to a gene: 6. DNA of the CDR3: TGTGCCTGGACAGGGGGCACGCAATACGAGCAGTACTTC. Its translation: CAWTGGTQYEQYF.

This clone was observed at least ten times. This chain joins TRBV7-9 and TRBJ1-4; D gene unclear. The CDR3 length is 10 residues. V lost 5 bases and J lost 8, with 3 bases in between. The germline V gene has CDR1 SEHNR and CDR2 FQNEAQ (reference sequence). The CDR3, as DNA: TGTGCCAGCAGCGTCGAAAAACTGTTTTTT. Protein: CASSVEKLFF.

There are a few counts of this clone. The chain has TRBV7-6 and TRBJ2-7, with D possibly TRBD2 on 5 matching bases. The ends were cut back, 6 bases at V and 1 base at J, with 10 bases in the middle. The germline gives CDR1 SGHVS, CDR2 FNYEAQ. This CDR3 spans 13 amino acids. CDR3 sequence reads: CASSRSESYEQYF. CDR3 nucleotide sequence: TGTGCCAGCAGTCGTAGCGAGTCCTACGAGCAGTACTTC.

This clone was observed a few times. V and J are TRBV13 and TRBJ2-2; D gene uncertain. The CDR3 runs 12 residues. Germline V gene lookup returns CDR1 PRHDT and CDR2 FYEKMQ (reference sequence). V gave up 2 bases and J gave up 6 bases, with 4 bases separating them. CDR3 protein: CASSLWSGELFF. The CDR3 nucleotides are TGTGCCAGCAGCTTATGGTCCGGGGAGCTGTTTTTT.

This clone was found many times. This chain joins TRBV2 and TRBJ2-2; possibly TRBD2 for D (6 bases). The CDR3 is made up of 15 amino acids. Germline lookup yields CDR1 SNHLY and CDR2 FYNNEI. The V end lost 3 bases, the J end lost 2 bases, and 10 bases lay between the germline ends. CDR3 residues: CASSEEGHNTGELFF. The CDR3 bases are TGTGCCAGCAGTGAGGAGGGGCACAACACCGGGGAGCTGTTTTTT.

This clone came up a few times. This chain uses TRBV29-1 with TRBJ2-7; D possibly matches TRBD1 or TRBD2 (5 bases each). Germline V gene sequence: CDR1 SQVTM, CDR2 ANQGSEA. CDR3 length: 13 residues. The V and J ends lost 3 bases and 5 bases respectively, with 14 bases between them. CDR3: CSVETWGFNEQYF. Here the CDR3 DNA reads TGCAGCGTTGAGACGTGGGGGTTCAACGAGCAGTACTTC.

This clone was found many times. J is TRBJ2-4 and V is TRBV5-6; D might be TRBD1 (5 bases). V lost 0 bases to trimming and J lost 6 bases, with 13 bases between them. Germline V gene lookup returns CDR1 SGHDT and CDR2 YYEEEE. CDR3 length: 15 amino acids. The CDR3 DNA reads TGTGCCAGCAGCTTGGCCCCAGGGTCGGGAAACATTCAGTACTTC. Translation gives CASSLAPGSGNIQYF. The full variable domain, completed using reference TRBV5-6 and TRBJ2-4, is DAGVTQSPTHLIKTRGQQVTLRCSPKSGHDTVSWYQQALGQGPQFIFQYYEEEERQRGNFPDRFSGHQFPNYSSELNVNALLLGDSALYLCASSLAPGSGNIQYFGAGTRLSVL.